This is a list of T cell receptor beta chains from one sample in a study of T cell changes during pregnancy in multiple sclerosis. Sequencing used immunoSEQ multiplex PCR; TCRdb keeps in-frame clones, though not all of them. This table holds 30,000 to 40,000 clones, around 90% found once. Sequenced here: CD4+ T cells from peripheral blood mononuclear cells, sampled in the third trimester of pregnancy. The source of these receptors is a female donor with multiple sclerosis, enrolled in a pregnancy study. Each CDR3 is given with its conserved first and last residue. D genes are given only for firm matches. Some rows have no size entry. The others give once, few or many, or a class for an expanded clone.

J gene: TRBJ1-1
V gene: TRBV5-4
D gene: TRBD1
clone size: .
CDR3 protein: CASSLQTGQSEAFF
CDR3 DNA: TGTGCCAGCAGCCTTCAGACAGGGCAAAGTGAAGCTTTCTTT

J gene: TRBJ2-7
V gene: TRBV5-4
D gene: .
clone size: .
CDR3 protein: CASSLDRGEQYF
CDR3 DNA: TGTGCCAGCAGCTTGGATCGGGGGGAGCAGTACTTC

J gene: TRBJ1-1
V gene: TRBV6-5
D gene: TRBD1
clone size: once
CDR3 protein: CASYKVNRGSSEAFF
CDR3 DNA: TGTGCCAGCTATAAGGTCAACAGGGGATCTTCTGAAGCTTTCTTT

J gene: TRBJ2-3
V gene: TRBV18
D gene: TRBD1
clone size: .
CDR3 protein: CASSHRDRGFTDTQYF
CDR3 DNA: TGTGCCAGCTCACACCGGGACAGGGGCTTCACAGATACGCAGTATTTT

J gene: TRBJ1-1
V gene: TRBV7-2
D gene: .
clone size: .
CDR3 protein: CASSPRTARVNTEAFF
CDR3 DNA: TGTGCCAGCAGCCCCCGGACAGCACGGGTGAACACTGAAGCTTTCTTT

J gene: TRBJ2-6
V gene: TRBV19
D gene: .
clone size: .
CDR3 protein: CASSIGQVKWTGANVLTF
CDR3 DNA: TGTGCCAGTAGTATAGGACAGGTTAAGTGGACTGGGGCCAACGTCCTGACTTTC

J gene: TRBJ1-1
V gene: TRBV7-9
D gene: .
clone size: .
CDR3 protein: CASSPTVMNTEAFF
CDR3 DNA: TGTGCCAGCAGCCCGACAGTCATGAACACTGAAGCTTTCTTT

J gene: TRBJ1-3
V gene: TRBV14
D gene: .
clone size: once
CDR3 protein: CASSQAPGISGNTIYF
CDR3 DNA: TGTGCCAGCAGCCAAGCACCCGGGATCTCTGGAAACACCATATATTTT

J gene: TRBJ1-5
V gene: TRBV5-1
D gene: .
clone size: once
CDR3 protein: CASSPDYSNQPQHF
CDR3 DNA: TGCGCCAGCAGCCCCGACTATAGCAATCAGCCCCAGCATTTT

J gene: TRBJ1-2
V gene: TRBV7-2
D gene: .
clone size: .
CDR3 protein: CASSYRANYGYTF
CDR3 DNA: TGTGCCAGCAGTTACAGAGCTAACTATGGCTACACCTTC

J gene: TRBJ2-5
V gene: TRBV5-1
D gene: .
clone size: .
CDR3 protein: CASSLGGVSETQYF
CDR3 DNA: TGCGCCAGCAGCTTGGGGGGAGTTTCGGAGACCCAGTACTTC

J gene: TRBJ2-3
V gene: TRBV5-4
D gene: .
clone size: .
CDR3 protein: CASSWRDGADTQYF
CDR3 DNA: TGTGCCAGCAGCTGGAGGGACGGGGCAGATACGCAGTATTTT

J gene: TRBJ1-4
V gene: TRBV18
D gene: .
clone size: .
CDR3 protein: CASSRFETTNEKLFF
CDR3 DNA: TGTGCCAGCTCACGCTTCGAGACAACTAATGAAAAACTGTTTTTT

J gene: TRBJ2-3
V gene: TRBV14
D gene: .
clone size: .
CDR3 protein: CASSQEWASRTDTQYF
CDR3 DNA: TGTGCCAGCAGCCAAGAATGGGCCAGCCGCACAGATACGCAGTATTTT

J gene: TRBJ2-7
V gene: TRBV28
D gene: TRBD1
clone size: .
CDR3 protein: CASSDAGTGLYEQYF
CDR3 DNA: TGTGCCAGCTCCGACGCCGGGACAGGCCTTTACGAGCAGTACTTC

J gene: TRBJ2-2
V gene: TRBV6-4
D gene: .
clone size: .
CDR3 protein: CASTPTHTGELFF
CDR3 DNA: TGTGCCAGCACTCCCACTCACACCGGGGAGCTGTTTTTT

J gene: TRBJ1-2
V gene: TRBV28
D gene: TRBD1
clone size: .
CDR3 protein: CASSRQIQGAYGGYTF
CDR3 DNA: TGTGCCAGCAGCCGGCAAATCCAGGGGGCGTACGGTGGCTACACCTTC

J gene: TRBJ2-5
V gene: TRBV21-1
D gene: .
clone size: once
CDR3 protein: CASSGEGVRTQETQYF
CDR3 DNA: TGTGCCAGCAGCGGCGAGGGCGTACGGACCCAAGAGACCCAGTACTTC

J gene: TRBJ2-7
V gene: TRBV10-3
D gene: .
clone size: .
CDR3 protein: CAISELVSSYEQYF
CDR3 DNA: TGTGCCATCAGTGAGTTAGTAAGCTCCTACGAGCAGTACTTC

J gene: TRBJ2-3
V gene: TRBV28
D gene: .
clone size: .
CDR3 protein: CAGYRSRTDTQYF
CDR3 DNA: TGTGCCGGTTACAGAAGTCGCACAGATACGCAGTATTTT

J gene: TRBJ2-7
V gene: TRBV20-1
D gene: .
clone size: .
CDR3 protein: CSAQGNGEQYF
CDR3 DNA: TGCAGTGCCCAGGGGAATGGCGAGCAGTACTTC

J gene: TRBJ1-4
V gene: TRBV2
D gene: TRBD1
clone size: .
CDR3 protein: CASSWDSPTNEKLFF
CDR3 DNA: TGTGCCAGCAGTTGGGACAGCCCAACTAATGAAAAACTGTTTTTT

J gene: TRBJ2-1
V gene: TRBV21-1
D gene: .
clone size: .
CDR3 protein: CASSSPGTGCPNEQFF
CDR3 DNA: TGTGCCAGCAGCTCTCCCGGGACAGGGTGTCCCAATGAGCAGTTCTTC

J gene: TRBJ2-7
V gene: TRBV28
D gene: TRBD1
clone size: once
CDR3 protein: CASSSHRDRGRYEQYF
CDR3 DNA: TGTGCCAGCAGTTCCCACCGGGACAGGGGGCGTTACGAGCAGTACTTC

J gene: TRBJ2-5
V gene: TRBV6-5
D gene: TRBD1
clone size: .
CDR3 protein: CASSPTGGTETQYF
CDR3 DNA: TGTGCCAGCAGTCCGACAGGGGGCACAGAGACCCAGTACTTC

J gene: TRBJ1-1
V gene: TRBV5-4
D gene: TRBD1
clone size: .
CDR3 protein: CASSLQYRGPEKGAFF
CDR3 DNA: TGTGCCAGCAGCTTGCAATACAGGGGCCCGGAGAAGGGGGCTTTCTTT

J gene: TRBJ2-1
V gene: TRBV6-1
D gene: .
clone size: .
CDR3 protein: CASTSYNEQFF
CDR3 DNA: TGTGCCAGCACCAGTTACAATGAGCAGTTCTTC

J gene: TRBJ1-5
V gene: TRBV28
D gene: .
clone size: .
CDR3 protein: CASSPRTAFYSNQPQHF
CDR3 DNA: TGTGCCAGCAGTCCCCGGACAGCTTTCTATAGCAATCAGCCCCAGCATTTT

J gene: TRBJ2-1
V gene: TRBV6-1
D gene: TRBD2
clone size: .
CDR3 protein: CASSLGLVIDEQFF
CDR3 DNA: TGTGCCAGCAGTCTGGGACTAGTTATCGATGAGCAGTTCTTC

J gene: TRBJ1-1
V gene: TRBV2
D gene: TRBD1
clone size: .
CDR3 protein: CASRGQGAKPPAFF
CDR3 DNA: TGTGCCAGCAGGGGACAGGGAGCCAAGCCGCCAGCTTTCTTT

J gene: TRBJ1-1
V gene: TRBV20-1
D gene: .
clone size: .
CDR3 protein: CSGAENTEAFF
CDR3 DNA: TGCAGTGGGGCAGAGAACACTGAAGCTTTCTTT

J gene: TRBJ2-5
V gene: TRBV11-1
D gene: .
clone size: .
CDR3 protein: CASSSLGAQETQYF
CDR3 DNA: TGTGCCAGCAGCTCCCTAGGGGCCCAAGAGACCCAGTACTTC

J gene: TRBJ2-1
V gene: TRBV10-1
D gene: TRBD2
clone size: .
CDR3 protein: CASSEGGATSGRGLFF
CDR3 DNA: TGCGCCAGCAGCGAGGGGGGGGCGACTAGCGGGAGAGGTCTGTTCTTC

J gene: TRBJ2-1
V gene: TRBV6-6
D gene: TRBD2
clone size: .
CDR3 protein: CASSFRREGNEQFF
CDR3 DNA: TGTGCCAGCAGTTTTCGAAGGGAGGGCAATGAGCAGTTCTTC

J gene: TRBJ2-3
V gene: TRBV5-4
D gene: TRBD1
clone size: .
CDR3 protein: CASSLDRGTDTQYF
CDR3 DNA: TGTGCCAGCAGCTTGGACAGGGGGACAGATACGCAGTATTTT

J gene: TRBJ1-2
V gene: TRBV30
D gene: TRBD1
clone size: .
CDR3 protein: CAWTIRGRLSGYTF
CDR3 DNA: TGTGCCTGGACGATCAGGGGGCGGCTTAGTGGCTACACCTTC

J gene: TRBJ1-2
V gene: TRBV7-9
D gene: .
clone size: .
CDR3 protein: CASSLEEPGLGYTF
CDR3 DNA: TGTGCCAGCAGCTTAGAGGAACCAGGGCTTGGCTACACCTTC

J gene: TRBJ1-1
V gene: TRBV5-1
D gene: .
clone size: .
CDR3 protein: CASSLEQGAGTEAFF
CDR3 DNA: TGCGCCAGCAGCTTGGAGCAGGGAGCGGGGACTGAAGCTTTCTTT

J gene: TRBJ1-1
V gene: TRBV6-5
D gene: .
clone size: few
CDR3 protein: CASSGEGVRAFF
CDR3 DNA: TGTGCCAGCAGTGGGGAGGGGGTTCGGGCTTTCTTT

J gene: TRBJ2-1
V gene: TRBV11-3
D gene: TRBD2
clone size: .
CDR3 protein: CASSPGTSGRTLNEQFF
CDR3 DNA: TGTGCCAGCAGCCCCGGGACTAGCGGGAGGACGCTCAATGAGCAGTTCTTC

J gene: TRBJ1-1
V gene: TRBV10-3
D gene: TRBD1
clone size: .
CDR3 protein: CAISGRQGGPEAFF
CDR3 DNA: TGTGCCATCAGTGGGCGACAGGGAGGACCTGAAGCTTTCTTT

J gene: TRBJ2-3
V gene: TRBV5-1
D gene: .
clone size: .
CDR3 protein: CASSWGTGDTQYF
CDR3 DNA: TGCGCCAGCAGCTGGGGGACTGGGGATACGCAGTATTTT

J gene: TRBJ2-5
V gene: TRBV7-9
D gene: .
clone size: .
CDR3 protein: CASGDREETQYF
CDR3 DNA: TGTGCCAGCGGTGACAGAGAAGAGACCCAGTACTTC

J gene: TRBJ1-4
V gene: TRBV19
D gene: TRBD1
clone size: .
CDR3 protein: CASGEGQGLEKLFF
CDR3 DNA: TGTGCCAGTGGGGAAGGACAGGGCCTGGAAAAACTGTTTTTT

J gene: TRBJ2-2
V gene: TRBV5-1
D gene: .
clone size: .
CDR3 protein: CASSLARTANTGELFF
CDR3 DNA: TGCGCCAGCAGCTTGGCACGGACAGCAAACACCGGGGAGCTGTTTTTT

J gene: TRBJ2-3
V gene: TRBV28
D gene: TRBD1
clone size: .
CDR3 protein: CASSPTTGADTQYF
CDR3 DNA: TGTGCCAGCAGTCCGACGACAGGGGCAGATACGCAGTATTTT

J gene: TRBJ2-7
V gene: TRBV13
D gene: .
clone size: .
CDR3 protein: CASSLYRQTELRTYEQYF
CDR3 DNA: TGTGCCAGCAGCCTATACCGACAGACAGAGCTTAGAACCTACGAGCAGTACTTC

J gene: TRBJ1-5
V gene: TRBV18
D gene: TRBD1
clone size: .
CDR3 protein: CASSPPRTGAGNQPQHF
CDR3 DNA: TGTGCCAGCTCACCCCCGAGGACAGGGGCCGGCAATCAGCCCCAGCATTTT

J gene: TRBJ2-3
V gene: TRBV18
D gene: .
clone size: .
CDR3 protein: CASSPLAGTSTDTQYF
CDR3 DNA: TGTGCCAGCTCACCTCTCGCAGGCACTAGCACAGATACGCAGTATTTT

J gene: TRBJ1-2
V gene: TRBV29-1
D gene: TRBD1
clone size: .
CDR3 protein: CSVEGQELEGYTF
CDR3 DNA: TGCAGCGTTGAGGGACAGGAGCTGGAGGGCTACACCTTC

J gene: TRBJ2-3
V gene: TRBV6-4
D gene: TRBD1
clone size: .
CDR3 protein: CASSDSQGATDTQYF
CDR3 DNA: TGTGCCAGCAGTGACTCACAGGGGGCCACAGATACGCAGTATTTT

J gene: TRBJ2-7
V gene: TRBV30
D gene: .
clone size: .
CDR3 protein: CAWSDQGYEQYF
CDR3 DNA: TGTGCCTGGAGTGATCAGGGCTACGAGCAGTACTTC

J gene: TRBJ2-1
V gene: TRBV11-2
D gene: TRBD2
clone size: .
CDR3 protein: CASSYRTSGRVNEQFF
CDR3 DNA: TGTGCCAGCAGCTATCGGACTAGCGGGAGGGTTAATGAGCAGTTCTTC

J gene: TRBJ2-5
V gene: TRBV7-8
D gene: TRBD2
clone size: .
CDR3 protein: CASSWSSGRGDF
CDR3 DNA: TGTGCCAGCAGCTGGTCTAGCGGGAGAGGCGACTTC